The 26 T cell receptor beta chains below were found in one sample sequenced in a study of beta chain features in type 1 diabetes. General observations from the study: In all four CD4+ subsets, TCRB CDR3 length was significantly, moderately reduced in type 1 diabetes.

These receptors have no identified antigens. The authors reverse transcribed all of the isolated RNA, so sequencing captured expressed TCRB transcripts. Sequencing used immunoSEQ multiplex PCR; TCRdb keeps in-frame clones, though not all of them. This table holds 330,000 or so clones, 10% to 15% found once. Sequencing input: naive CD4+ T cells from blood. The source of these receptors is a woman aged 18 to 35 with type 1 diabetes.

Only a few counts were recorded for this clone. The chain links TRBV11-2 to TRBJ2-1; D is possibly TRBD2 (6 bases). Between the trimmed V and J ends, which lost 6 bases and 4 bases, there was a span of 16 bases. CDR3 length: 15 amino acids. CDR1 is SGHAT and CDR2 is FQNNGV in the germline V gene. The CDR3: CASRRAGPTYNEQFF. The CDR3 DNA follows: TGTGCCAGCAGAAGGGCGGGGCCGACGTACAATGAGCAGTTCTTC.

This clone has a handful of counts. This chain joins TRBV14 and TRBJ1-4, with 10 bases aligning to TRBD1. V shed 4 bases and J 5 bases; nucleotides not matched to a gene: 4. Germline V gene lookup returns CDR1 SGHDN and CDR2 FVKESK. The CDR3 has 15 amino acids. CDR3 in amino acids: CASSPRTGGNEKLFF. CDR3 nucleotides: TGTGCCAGCAGCCCGAGGACAGGGGGAAATGAAAAACTGTTTTTT.

There are a few counts of this clone. The gene calls are TRBV30 and TRBJ1-1; D is ambiguous. CDR3 length: 12 amino acids. V was pared by 4 bases and J by 6 bases, with 12 bases between. Germline CDR1 reads GTSNPN; CDR2 reads SVGIG (reference sequence). CDR3 region: CAWTLQYSEAFF. The CDR3 DNA reads TGTGCCTGGACTTTACAGTATTCTGAAGCTTTCTTT.

The chain carries TRBV6-4 and TRBJ2-2, with D unclear. The CDR3 contains 17 residues. Trimming stripped 5 bases from V and 6 bases from J, with 22 bases between. The germline V gene encodes CDR1 MRHNA and CDR2 SNTAGT. CDR3 nucleotide sequence: TGTGCCAGCAGTATCTCTCCCATCGCCGGCAGCGCCGGGGAGCTGTTTTTT. Its translation is CASSISPIAGSAGELFF.

This sequence joins TRBV6-6 and TRBJ1-1; 8 nucleotides line up with TRBD1. The germline V gene encodes CDR1 MNHNY and CDR2 SVGAGI (reference sequence). J lost 2 bases, V lost 5 bases, and 7 bases had no gene match. CDR3 length: 15 residues. As DNA, the CDR3 is TGTGCCAGCAGTCGCCCCGGACAGGGAAACACTGAAGCTTTCTTT. It specifies CASSRPGQGNTEAFF.

The chain combines TRBV11-2 with TRBJ2-5; D remains unclear. The germline V gene has CDR1 SGHAT and CDR2 FQNNGV. Between the trimmed V and J ends, which lost 4 bases and 5 bases, there was a span of 8 bases. The CDR3 has 12 amino acids. CDR3: CASSSSTETQYF. The CDR3, as DNA: TGTGCCAGCAGCTCCAGTACGGAGACCCAGTACTTC.

J is TRBJ1-5 and V is TRBV7-9; 8 bases line up with TRBD1. CDR1 and CDR2 from the germline V gene are SEHNR and FQNEAQ (reference sequence). The trim removed 5 bases at V and 4 bases at J, leaving 4 bases unmatched. The CDR3 length is 14 residues. DNA of the CDR3: TGTGCCAGCAGCCGGGGACAGGTGAATCAGCCCCAGCATTTT. It is translated as CASSRGQVNQPQHF.

This clone turned up a few times. The chain employs TRBV7-9 and TRBJ2-7; 9 bases line up with TRBD1. This CDR3 comprises 15 residues. The V and J ends lost 5 bases and 0 bases, in that order; junction bases with no gene match: 5. Germline loops: CDR1 SEHNR, CDR2 FQNEAQ (reference sequence). DNA for the CDR3: TGTGCCAGCAGCCCCCGGGACAGGGTCTCCTACGAGCAGTACTTC. Translated, it gives CASSPRDRVSYEQYF.

Here the CDR3 reads CASSIIPRQPQHF. The DNA of the CDR3 is TGTGCCAGTAGTATTATCCCCAGGCAGCCCCAGCATTTT. The chain uses TRBV19 and TRBJ1-5; D is unclear. Germline V lookup: CDR1 LNHDA, CDR2 SQIVND (reference sequence). This CDR3 is built from 13 residues. V lost 3 bases to trimming and J lost 7 bases, with 10 bases between them.

This clone has a handful of counts. Here the CDR3 DNA reads TGTGCCAGCAGTTCATCACTCTCGCGGGGTCGAAAGACCCAGTACTTC. Its translation is CASSSSLSRGRKTQYF. V gene TRBV7-6 combines with J gene TRBJ2-5; D is possibly TRBD2 (6 bases). V gave up 6 bases and J gave up 6 bases, with 23 bases separating them. The CDR3 is 16 residues long. CDR1 is SGHVS and CDR2 is FNYEAQ in the germline V gene.

This chain links TRBV29-1 with TRBJ1-1, with a possible D match to TRBD1 (5 bases). Trimming took 4 bases from V and 7 from J, leaving 16 bases between them. The CDR3 runs to 13 residues. Germline CDR1 is SQVTM and CDR2 is ANQGSEA. CDR3 nucleotides: TGCAGCGTTGGGGGGGTTCTCCTCCATGAAGCTTTCTTT. This translates into CSVGGVLLHEAFF.

The chain recombines TRBV28 with TRBJ2-7, with 8 positions matching TRBD1. This CDR3 is 14 amino acids long. V was pared by 7 bases and J by 6 bases, with 11 bases of the junction left unmatched. Germline V gene data show CDR1 as MDHEN and CDR2 as SYDVKM. The CDR3 DNA is TGTGCCAGCACCCACGGAGGGACAGGTGCCGAGCAGTACTTC. Translating gives CASTHGGTGAEQYF.

For this clone: This same CDR3 is encoded by further DNA sequences in the sample. The chain joins TRBV7-2 to TRBJ2-3; 11 bases are a match to TRBD2. Looked up from germline, CDR1 is SGHTA and CDR2 is FQGNSA. The CDR3 sequence is 16 residues long. V shed 5 bases and J 0 bases; nucleotides not matched to a gene: 4. The CDR3 region has the DNA TGTGCCAGCAGCCTCCGACTAGCGGGAAGCACAGATACGCAGTATTTT. This translates into CASSLRLAGSTDTQYF.

This clone was counted between two and nine times. The rearrangement uses TRBV28 and TRBJ2-1, with D uncertain. The germline V gene has CDR1 MDHEN and CDR2 SYDVKM. V was trimmed by 2 bases and J by 5 bases, leaving 10 bases between them. The CDR3 is 14 residues long. Here the CDR3 reads CASSLRLLNNEQFF. As DNA, the CDR3 is TGTGCCAGCAGTTTAAGACTGTTAAACAATGAGCAGTTCTTC.

This CDR3 is CASSLGDSRTEKLFF. In nucleotides, the CDR3 is TGTGCCAGCAGCTTAGGGGACAGCCGTACTGAAAAACTGTTTTTT. The chain links TRBV11-2 to TRBJ1-4; 7 nucleotides agree with TRBD1. In germline, CDR1 is SGHAT, CDR2 FQNNGV. J lost 7 bases, V lost 1 base, and 6 bases had no gene match. CDR3 length equals 15 residues.

The rearrangement uses TRBV29-1 and TRBJ2-7; the D is unclear. CDR3 size: 15 residues. Germline CDR1 and CDR2: SQVTM and ANQGSEA. Deletions cut 1 base from V and 6 bases from J, with 19 bases between. The CDR3: CSVEANGARPSEQYF. CDR3 nucleotides: TGCAGCGTTGAAGCAAACGGAGCACGTCCATCCGAGCAGTACTTC.

This clone was seen only a few times. The rearrangement links TRBV27 to TRBJ2-7; D possibly corresponds to TRBD2 (6 bases). The CDR3 totals 15 residues. Germline V gives CDR1 MNHEY, CDR2 SMNVEV (reference sequence). Trimming removed 6 bases at V and 4 bases at J, with 19 bases between. DNA for the CDR3: TGTGCCAGCAGACCAGCCCCGACTAGTCTGTACGAGCAGTACTTC. Amino acid sequence: CASRPAPTSLYEQYF.

In this sample, this clone turned up a few times. The chain has TRBV28 and TRBJ2-3; the D is unclear. This CDR3 has 14 residues. Germline CDR1 reads MDHEN; CDR2 reads SYDVKM. Trimming took 7 bases from V and 0 from J, leaving 11 bases between them. This CDR3 reads CASTPGSSTDTQYF. The CDR3 DNA reads as TGTGCCAGCACGCCGGGTTCTAGCACAGATACGCAGTATTTT.

Remarks on this clone: The same CDR3 also results from other DNA sequences found in this sample. The chain combines TRBV5-1 with TRBJ2-3; 7 positions match TRBD2. The V gene end was trimmed by 0 bases and the J gene end by 0 bases; junction bases not matched to a gene: 4. The CDR3 covers 16 residues. From germline, CDR1 is SGHRS and CDR2 YFSETQ. The CDR3 sequence is CASSLGLAGSTDTQYF. The CDR3 DNA is TGCGCCAGCAGCTTGGGACTAGCCGGTAGCACAGATACGCAGTATTTT.

This chain uses TRBV27 with TRBJ1-5, with 8 positions matching TRBD1. The CDR3 extends over 14 amino acids. CDR1 is MNHEY, CDR2 SMNVEV, per germline (reference sequence). V gave up 8 bases and J gave up 2 bases; unmatched junction bases: 5. The CDR3, as DNA: TGTGCCAGCCGTGCGGGACAGGGCAATCAGCCCCAGCATTTT. It codes for CASRAGQGNQPQHF.

V gene TRBV29-1 combines with J gene TRBJ1-5; the match to TRBD1 covers 7 bases. This CDR3 contains 13 residues. V was pared by 6 bases and J by 7 bases, with 9 bases of the junction left unmatched. Germline V gene lookup returns CDR1 SQVTM and CDR2 ANQGSEA. The CDR3 DNA reads as TGCAGCGTCCTTACAGGGGTAGGGCAGCCCCAGCATTTT. Translation gives CSVLTGVGQPQHF.

The rearrangement joins TRBV4-1 to TRBJ2-1; D gene ambiguous. CDR1 MGHRA and CDR2 YSYEKL come from the germline V gene. This CDR3 region has 13 residues. V lost 0 bases to trimming and J lost 9 bases, with 9 bases between them. Written as DNA, the CDR3 is TGCGCCAGCAGCCAAGATCCCCGAGGTGAGCAGTTCTTC. Its protein is CASSQDPRGEQFF.

This clone appeared a few times. This chain links TRBV29-1 with TRBJ2-7, with a weak D call TRBD2 (5 bases). From germline, CDR1 is SQVTM and CDR2 ANQGSEA. The germline V and J ends were trimmed by 4 bases and 4 bases, with 11 bases remaining between them. The CDR3 is made up of 12 amino acids. Here the CDR3 DNA reads TGCAGCGTTGGAGGGCTCAGTTACGAGCAGTACTTC. It encodes CSVGGLSYEQYF.

This clone has only a few counts. This sequence joins TRBV5-4 and TRBJ1-2, with D perhaps TRBD1 (6 bases). The CDR3 contains 14 residues. CDR1 and CDR2 (germline): SGHNT, YYREEE (reference sequence). The germline V and J ends were trimmed by 4 bases and 4 bases, with 14 bases remaining between them. The CDR3 nucleotides are TGTGCCAGCAGCCTTAGACAGGCGAGCTATGGCTACACCTTC. Its translation: CASSLRQASYGYTF.

The chain has TRBV5-4 and TRBJ2-3; 10 nucleotides align to TRBD2. V gave up 4 bases and J gave up 2 bases; unmatched junction bases: 7. From germline, CDR1 is SGHNT and CDR2 YYREEE (reference sequence). The CDR3 sequence is 16 residues long. The CDR3 is CASSPPGLALTDTQYF. Written as DNA, the CDR3 is TGTGCCAGCAGCCCACCGGGACTAGCGCTCACAGATACGCAGTATTTT.

CDR3 sequence reads: CASGTLVTDTQYF. DNA for the CDR3: TGTGCCAGCGGGACACTTGTGACAGATACGCAGTATTTT. This chain connects TRBV6-6 to TRBJ2-3; perhaps TRBD1 as D (6 bases). Between the trimmed V and J ends, which lost 8 bases and 3 bases, there was a span of 12 bases. Germline V gene data show CDR1 as MNHNY and CDR2 as SVGAGI (reference sequence). This CDR3 has 13 residues.